This entry describes one TCR beta chain. Naive CD45RA+ and memory CD45RA-negative subsets were split from CD4+ cells. With 0 bases removed from V and 6 bases from J, the gap between germline ends came to 15 bases. Germline-derived CDR1 and CDR2 are SGHNT and YYREEE (reference sequence). This CDR3 spans 16 amino acids. This entry comes from a study of shared clonotypes between healthy human individuals. The authors distributed each subset's genomic DNA evenly over several immunoSEQ plates. Data came from immunoSEQ multiplex PCR; TCRdb stores just in-frame clones and leaves some out. The data contain millions of clones, around nine tenths of them singletons.

The chain uses TRBV5-4 and TRBJ2-2; D call uncertain. The sequencing input was naive CD4+ T cells sorted from blood. As to subset: CD45RA+ positively selected. This receptor was taken from a man aged 18 to 29 in good health. The CDR3: CASSLGPELSPGELFF. Written as DNA, the CDR3 is TGTGCCAGCAGCTTGGGGCCGGAGCTGAGTCCCGGGGAGCTGTTTTTT.